Shown below are 7 T cell receptor beta chains from a single sample sequenced in a study of blood T cells in healthy people across ages. A second about 7 to 12 cycle PCR used barcoded and J-beta primers. A single record per CDR3 protein comes from TCRdb applying MiXCR to the 5' RACE reads. The table lists approximately 2,000,000 distinct CDR3 sequences, 30% to 40% of them singletons. Sequences were obtained from blood. The receptors here all came from a human donor in good health.

This clonotype has only a few counts. The CDR3 region is CATSRGGVSYNEQFF. The CDR3 DNA is TGTGCCACCAGCAGAGGGGGGGTCTCGTACAATGAGCAGTTCTTC. This chain uses TRBV15 with TRBJ2-1; D might be TRBD2 (6 bases). Trimming took 1 base from V and 4 from J, leaving 11 bases between them. The CDR3 loop spans 15 amino acids. Germline V gene sequence: CDR1 LNHNV, CDR2 YYDKDF (reference sequence).

The chain carries TRBV7-2 and TRBJ1-2; D possibly corresponds to TRBD1 (5 bases). Trimming shortened V by 3 bases and J by 7 bases, and 15 bases separated the two germline ends. The V gene's germline CDR1 is SGHTA and CDR2 FQGNSA. CDR3 size: 14 residues. CDR3 in amino acids: CASSFVEGVSGYTF. The CDR3 DNA sequence: TGTGCCAGCAGCTTCGTAGAAGGGGTTTCTGGCTACACCTTC.

This sequence joins TRBV5-1 and TRBJ2-3; 7 nucleotides line up with TRBD1. CDR1 and CDR2 from the germline V gene are SGHRS and YFSETQ. Trimming cost V 0 bases and J 4 bases; bases outside gene matches: 8. The CDR3 consists of 16 residues. CDR3 coding DNA: TGCGCCAGCAGCTTGGGATCACAGGGGAACGCAGATACGCAGTATTTT. This translates into CASSLGSQGNADTQYF.

With respect to this clonotype: No conserved phenylalanine or tryptophan is present at the end of the CDR3, so a read error is the likely explanation. The chain combines TRBV12-3 or TRBV12-4 with TRBJ2-2; D ambiguous. This CDR3 is 13 amino acids long. V was cut by 8 bases and J by 4 bases, with 11 bases left in between. This CDR3 reads CASVGWATGELFV. DNA for the CDR3: TGTGCCAGCGTAGGTTGGGCCACCGGGGAGCTGTTTGTT.

A note on this clonotype: One base away lies a much larger clone, so this may be a sequencing read error. This chain joins TRBV4-1 and TRBJ2-6, with 7 nucleotides matching TRBD1. Per the germline V gene, CDR1 is MGHRA and CDR2 is YSYEKL. This CDR3 has 17 residues. The CDR3 DNA sequence: TGCGCCAGCAACCAAGGACAGGTATACTCTGGGGCCAACGTCCTGACTTTC. Protein sequence: CASNQGQVYSGANVLTF.

This clonotype was counted between two and nine times. The chain is built from TRBV4-1 and TRBJ1-2, with 7 bases that match TRBD1. The germline V gene encodes CDR1 MGHRA and CDR2 YSYEKL. This CDR3 has 15 amino acids. Losses at the gene ends were 3 bases for V and 6 bases for J; bases not matched to a gene: 10. The CDR3 nucleotides read TGCGCCAGCAGCCATGGGGGACAGCGTCTCGATGGCTACACCTTC. Amino acids: CASSHGGQRLDGYTF.

This clonotype has a handful of counts. The chain uses TRBV5-6 and TRBJ2-3; D might be TRBD1 or TRBD2, each matching 6 bases. Germline V lookup: CDR1 SGHDT, CDR2 YYEEEE. This CDR3 comprises 16 residues. Between the trimmed V and J ends, which lost 1 base and 0 bases, there was a span of 12 bases. CDR3 residues: CASSLRGPVSTDTQYF. The CDR3 nucleotides read TGTGCCAGCAGCTTGCGGGGGCCCGTTAGCACAGATACGCAGTATTTT.